This T cell receptor beta chain originates from a study of blood T cells in healthy people across ages (dated by TCRdb to between 2015 and 2017). Regarding the study in general: In model experiments, template switching captured about one uniquely barcoded TCR beta cDNA molecule for every two T cells. Age-related changes in TCR beta repertoire diversity were measured in the study by deep sequencing normalized with unique cDNA molecular identifiers. For two donors (one aged 18 to 30 and one aged 80 or older), the study analyzed two additional independent replicas of 1 million unique cDNA reads from the same blood draw. Donors were grouped into four age groups: young (average roughly 17 years), middle-aged (39), aged (around 66) and long-lived (approximately 81). To avoid experimental bias, donors of different ages were randomly spread across the sequencing lanes. General study outcomes and caveats: Estimates of total diversity from one million sequenced T cells were regarded as lower bounds and underestimates. Conclusive comparison of naive and antigen-experienced compartments was prevented by the profiling of bulk unsorted PBMCs. Compared with the aged group, the long-lived group had more naive CD4+ T cells, fewer expanded clones and increased TCR diversity, a pattern suggesting age selection. As age increased, observed TCR beta diversity per million T cells dropped in a roughly linear way, and a significant reduction was already evident by age about 36. There was a strong correlation between observed TCR beta diversity and the percentage of naive T cells measured by flow cytometry. Because donor CMV infection status was unknown, age-related changes in expanded clonotypes were potentially confounded.

The library was produced with 5' RACE. Sequencing was performed on an Illumina HiSeq 2500. A second PCR of about 7 to 12 cycles was run with a J-beta primer mix and a sample-barcoded 5' primer. Each TCR beta cDNA molecule received a unique molecular identifier from a template-switch 5' adaptor carrying 12 random nucleotides. Each sample yielded at least 3 million CDR3-containing paired-end reads. First-strand cDNA synthesis was performed from all RNA using the Mint cDNA synthesis kit, with priming by a TRBC-specific oligonucleotide. All cDNA was treated with uracil-DNA glycosylase and then went through a first 18-cycle PCR with the universal primers M1SS and BC2_uni_R. The source study handled its data this way. Normalization of each sample was performed by random selection of 1 million high-quality reads, each carrying a distinct molecular identifier. Reads with shared molecular identifiers were discarded instead of being binned into consensus sequences. MiTCR, run with a Q25 quality threshold and the strictest error-elimination algorithm, handled CDR3 identification, clonotype clustering and error correction. A nonparametric unseen species model with Euler transformation was used to estimate a lower bound on total TCR beta diversity. TCRdb took the public reads, trimmed them with fastp at Q25, ran MiXCR for clone calling and kept in-frame beta chains. Records with the same CDR3 protein are collapsed into one entry carrying the most frequent genes and DNA. None of the V and J calls come from the authors' own analysis; TCRdb made them. The sample data list hundreds of thousands of distinct CDR3 sequences, and about 42% of these were observed just once. Together, the top ten hold more than 20% of the sample.

There are 15 amino acids in the CDR3, from cysteine to phenylalanine inclusive. Left in the record is the CDR3 DNA by itself, 45 bases read in frame from the first base. Clipping removes 6 bases from V and 4 bases from J, with 7 as the unmatched junction base count. The germline V gene provides CDR1 MNHNS and CDR2 SASEGT. Donors were a few dozen systemically healthy Caucasian individuals from Russia aged roughly 6 to 100 years. Each donor gave ten milliliters of peripheral blood, drawn into EDTA-treated Vacutainer tubes. PBMCs were isolated by Ficoll-Paque density-gradient centrifugation, with at least 6.5 million obtained per sample. Trizol reagent was used to extract total RNA from the PBMCs, yielding at least 6 micrograms per sample. For every donor, flow cytometry on a PBMC aliquot measured the percentage of naive CD45RAhigh/CD27high T cells. This clonotype was observed a few times. There is no known antigen for this receptor. Qualities for individual bases were not recorded, and no much larger clone is one base off.

The TCR was taken from a woman aged 60 to 75 in good health. In this chain, TRBV6-1 is recombined with TRBJ2-1; 9 middle bases align to TRBD2. Sequenced sample: blood. The CDR3 region reads CASSQGAGGYNEQFF. The nucleotide sequence is given as TGTGCCAGCAGCCAAGGGGCGGGAGGGTACAATGAGCAGTTCTTC.